This TCR beta chain came from a study of CD8 T cells in Susac syndrome. Susac syndrome patients met recently defined diagnostic criteria for definite or probable disease. Both CD4+ and CD8+ T cells were negatively isolated, and TEMRA cells underwent FACS enrichment. Study findings and constraints: The authors acknowledged that their TCR sequencing and HLA analysis involved a relatively small number of individuals.

CDR3 length: 16 amino acids. The V gene lost 2 bases and the J gene lost 1 base, with 13 bases spanning the gap. Germline assignment: CDR1 MNHNY and CDR2 SVGAGI (reference sequence). The RNA, roughly 0.45 to 1 ug, was put through reverse transcription using random hexamers. One entry per CDR3 protein, called by TCRdb with MiXCR from the immunoSEQ multiplex PCR reads. The table has around 140,000 distinct CDR3 sequences, about 95% seen once. This clonotype occurred once. Its antigen is not known. Source material: CD4+ T cells from PBMCs. The genes are TRBV6-6 and TRBJ2-3; weak D call: TRBD2 (5 bases). The receptor's source is a human donor with Susac syndrome. The CDR3 reads CASSYATRVGTDTQYF. CDR3 nucleotides: TGTGCCAGCAGTTACGCCACTAGAGTCGGCACAGATACGCAGTATTTT.